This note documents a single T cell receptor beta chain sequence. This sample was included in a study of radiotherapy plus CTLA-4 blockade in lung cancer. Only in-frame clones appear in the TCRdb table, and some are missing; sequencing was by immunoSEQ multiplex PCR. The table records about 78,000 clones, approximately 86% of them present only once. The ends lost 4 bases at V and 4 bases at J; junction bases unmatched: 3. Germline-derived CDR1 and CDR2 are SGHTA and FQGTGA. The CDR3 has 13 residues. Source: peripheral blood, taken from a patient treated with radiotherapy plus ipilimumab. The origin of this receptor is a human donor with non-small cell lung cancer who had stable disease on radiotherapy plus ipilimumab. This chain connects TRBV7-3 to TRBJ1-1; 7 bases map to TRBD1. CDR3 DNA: TGTGCCAGCAGCTCGTCAGGGGGCACTGAAGCTTTCTTT. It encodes CASSSSGGTEAFF.